The sequence of this T cell receptor (beta chain) was determined in a study of blood T cell repertoires in COVID-19. The overall study: Some COVID-19 samples were acute and others convalescent; all came from the United States, Italy and Spain. T cells, B-cell-depleted T cells, or PBMCs provided the cDNA or gDNA that served as material.

The CDR3 runs to 14 residues. The germline CDR1 and CDR2 sequences are MNHEY and SVGAGI. Trimming took off 6 bases at V and 4 bases at J, with 12 bases between the two ends. Original handling: It was from reference gene primer amplification that nucleated cell counts were estimated. The table came from immunoSEQ multiplex PCR; TCRdb's copy has only in-frame clones and leaves some out. Clonal size and the V and J genes are those of that table, whereas D and trimming came from the DNA. The sample holds about 120,000 clones, just under 85% seen once. The material sequenced was peripheral blood. The rearrangement joins TRBV6-5 to TRBJ2-2; D may be TRBD1 (6 bases). The sequence came from a man in his 70s with active or convalescent COVID-19. The CDR3 nucleotides are TGTGCCAGCAGGGGGGCAGTCGGCACCGGGGAGCTGTTTTTT. It encodes CASRGAVGTGELFF.